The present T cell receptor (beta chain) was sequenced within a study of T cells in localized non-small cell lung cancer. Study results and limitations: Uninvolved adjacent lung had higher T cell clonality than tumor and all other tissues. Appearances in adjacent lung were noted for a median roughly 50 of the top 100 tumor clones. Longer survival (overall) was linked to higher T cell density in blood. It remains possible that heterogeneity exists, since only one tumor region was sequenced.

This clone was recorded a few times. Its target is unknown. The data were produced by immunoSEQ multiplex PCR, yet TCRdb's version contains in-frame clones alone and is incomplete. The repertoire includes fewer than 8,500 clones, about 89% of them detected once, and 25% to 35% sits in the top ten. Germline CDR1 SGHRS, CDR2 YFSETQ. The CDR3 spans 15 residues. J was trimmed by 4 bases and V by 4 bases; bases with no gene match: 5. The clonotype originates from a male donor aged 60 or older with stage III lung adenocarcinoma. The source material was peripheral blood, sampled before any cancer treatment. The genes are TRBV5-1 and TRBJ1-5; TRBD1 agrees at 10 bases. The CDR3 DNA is TGCGCCAGCAGCCCCTGGACAGGGGGGAATCAGCCCCAGCATTTT. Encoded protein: CASSPWTGGNQPQHF.